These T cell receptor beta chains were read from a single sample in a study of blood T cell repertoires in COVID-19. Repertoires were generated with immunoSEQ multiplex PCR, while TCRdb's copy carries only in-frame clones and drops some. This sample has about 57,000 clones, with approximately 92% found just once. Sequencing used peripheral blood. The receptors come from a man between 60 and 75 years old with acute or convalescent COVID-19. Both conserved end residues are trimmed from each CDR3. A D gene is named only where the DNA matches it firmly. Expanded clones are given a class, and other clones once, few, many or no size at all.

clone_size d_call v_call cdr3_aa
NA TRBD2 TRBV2 ASSGRGGQNQETQY
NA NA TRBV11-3 ASSPSRGVSTEAF
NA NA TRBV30 AWNLGNYGYT
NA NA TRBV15 ATSRPGGRGSPLH
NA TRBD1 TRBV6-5 ASSPGQGSQPQH
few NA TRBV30 ASGEGGGPGSNQPQH
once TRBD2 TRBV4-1 ASSQDFLAGNNEQF
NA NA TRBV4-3 ASSPHRSSGNTIY
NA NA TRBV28 ASSLGGVYGYT
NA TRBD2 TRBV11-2 ASSQTGTSGYNEQF
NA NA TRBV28 ASSFQGLHQPQH
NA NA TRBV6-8 ASSYWENSNQPQH
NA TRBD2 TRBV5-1 ASSPETSAYGYEQY
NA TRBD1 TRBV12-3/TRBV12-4 ASRADRAYGYT
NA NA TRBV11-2 ASSLGSTDTQY
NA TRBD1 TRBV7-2 ASSSGGPYEQY
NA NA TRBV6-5 ASSSHRSGGYT
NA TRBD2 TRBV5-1 ASSPGLKSYEQY
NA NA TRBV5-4 ASSMGPTGQPQH
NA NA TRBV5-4 ASSLGQLTGELF
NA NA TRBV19 ASRSGGVDNSPLH
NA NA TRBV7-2 ASSFQGSIDTEAF
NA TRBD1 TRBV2 ASSPWTGGDEKLF
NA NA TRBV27 ASSREPRNSNQPQH
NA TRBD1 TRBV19 ASSGTGRYEQY
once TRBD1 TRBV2 ASSARTGGNTEAF
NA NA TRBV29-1 SGGGPSEAF
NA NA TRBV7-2 ASSTRAGALSGNTIY
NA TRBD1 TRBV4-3 ASSPRTGADYGYT
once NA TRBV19 ASSMRSGDYNEQF
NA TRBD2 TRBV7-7 ASSLETSGRIRHTTDTQY
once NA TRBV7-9 ASSPEGEPYNEQF
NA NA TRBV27 ASSRGGRGEKLF
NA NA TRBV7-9 ASSPLMNTEAF
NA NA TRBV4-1 ASSQEMRSNYGYT
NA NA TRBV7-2 ASSLEVSGNTIY
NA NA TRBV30 AWSVAAPGGYT
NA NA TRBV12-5 ASSGQSYTEAF
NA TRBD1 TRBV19 ASNLDRRQPQH
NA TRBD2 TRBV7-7 ASSLGLAGIQETQY
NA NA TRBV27 ASSLDRDSSGNTIY
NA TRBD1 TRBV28 ASRSGTGGPLSPLH
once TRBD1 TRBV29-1 SAGQGFYNEQF
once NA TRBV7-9 ASSPGNSYEQY
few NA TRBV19 ASSWESGTYEQY
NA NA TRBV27 ATSSVRAGELF
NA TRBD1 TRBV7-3 ASSYRQGEKLF
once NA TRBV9 ASSETGTSTDTQY
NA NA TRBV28 ASGDGGVSNTGELF
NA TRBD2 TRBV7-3 ASSYPMAGAYNEQF
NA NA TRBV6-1 ASSGNRHSNQPQH
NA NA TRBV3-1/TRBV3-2 ASSQVQGANTGELF
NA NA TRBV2 ASSEGRDPSYNEQF
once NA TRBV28 ASNEDWVRYEQY